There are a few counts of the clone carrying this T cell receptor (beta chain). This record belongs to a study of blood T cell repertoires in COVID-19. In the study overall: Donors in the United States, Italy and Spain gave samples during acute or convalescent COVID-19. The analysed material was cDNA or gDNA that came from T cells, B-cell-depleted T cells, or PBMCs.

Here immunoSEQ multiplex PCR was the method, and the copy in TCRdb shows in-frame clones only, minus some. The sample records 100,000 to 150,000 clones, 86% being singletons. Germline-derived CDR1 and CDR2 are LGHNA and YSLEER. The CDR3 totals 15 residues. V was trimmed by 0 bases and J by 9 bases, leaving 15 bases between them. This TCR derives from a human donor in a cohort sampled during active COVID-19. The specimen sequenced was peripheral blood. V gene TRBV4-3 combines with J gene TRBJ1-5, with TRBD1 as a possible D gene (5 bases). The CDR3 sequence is CASSQDRVLTRPQHF. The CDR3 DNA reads TGCGCCAGCAGCCAAGACAGGGTTCTGACACGGCCCCAGCATTTT.